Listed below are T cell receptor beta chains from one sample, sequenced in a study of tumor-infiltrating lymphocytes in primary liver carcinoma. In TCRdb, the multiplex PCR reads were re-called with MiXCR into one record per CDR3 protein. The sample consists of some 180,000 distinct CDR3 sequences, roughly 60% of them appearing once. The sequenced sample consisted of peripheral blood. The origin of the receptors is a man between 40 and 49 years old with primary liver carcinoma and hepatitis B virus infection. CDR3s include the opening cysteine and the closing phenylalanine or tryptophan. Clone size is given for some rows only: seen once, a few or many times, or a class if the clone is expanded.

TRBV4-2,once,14,CVSSQGTDNEKQFF
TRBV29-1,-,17,CRVAGGGSGSSYNEQFF
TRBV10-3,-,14,CAISESVQSYGYTF
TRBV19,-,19,CASSISGLAGGPSKNIQYF
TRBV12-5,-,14,CASGLSQDPDTQYF
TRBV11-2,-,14,CASSLRDSSGKQYF
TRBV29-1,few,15,CSVERAGGNTGELFF
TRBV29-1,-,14,CSARGAGSSYEQYF
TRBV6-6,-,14,CPSSYSANQETPYF
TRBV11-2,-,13,CATGRVGQNIQYF
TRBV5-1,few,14,CASSRDRAAYEQYF
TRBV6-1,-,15,CANSGRQVVYNEQFF
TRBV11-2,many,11,CASSTFYEQYF
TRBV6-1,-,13,CASSQQGGQPQHF
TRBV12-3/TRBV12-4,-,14,CASAVAGRAETQYF
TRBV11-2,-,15,CASSITGGGGRSQFF
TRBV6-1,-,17,CASSDLWTSGPGETQYF
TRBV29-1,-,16,CSTLFSGLSPYNEQLF
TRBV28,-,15,CASTSTTGLGEKLFF
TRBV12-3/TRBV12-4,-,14,CASSLAEGPNEQFF
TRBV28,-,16,CASSFRIARGNTEAFF
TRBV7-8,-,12,CASSLTGRVAVF
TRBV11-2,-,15,CVSSFSRDYTDTQYF
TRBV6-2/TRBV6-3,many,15,CASRPGTSGAYEQYF
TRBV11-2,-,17,CASSLVGVTGSNQPQHF
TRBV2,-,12,CASSDLEGTQYF
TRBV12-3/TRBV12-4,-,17,CASSLKSSGVGTYEQYF
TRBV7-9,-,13,CASSLEQYNEQFF
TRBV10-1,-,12,CASGGSTDTQYF
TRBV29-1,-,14,CSVTRYRWRETQYF
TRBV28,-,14,CASSLGGTSYGYTF
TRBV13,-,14,CASSSGTVTYEQYF
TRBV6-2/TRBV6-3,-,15,CASSRIVAGGNIQYF
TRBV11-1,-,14,CASSLVGTLYVQYF
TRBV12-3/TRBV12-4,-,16,CASSRGYRSSNEKLFF
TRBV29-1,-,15,CSVEVSTLKSYGYTF
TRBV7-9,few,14,CASSLSHGNTEAFF
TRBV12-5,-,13,CASGSGSSREQFF
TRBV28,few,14,CASSLGAGGSEQFF
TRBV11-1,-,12,CARSFQGYEQYF
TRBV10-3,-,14,CAITSSGTSAGYTF
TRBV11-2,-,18,CASIPIRRVRRASYEQYF
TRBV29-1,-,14,CSGRTGNSGNTIYF
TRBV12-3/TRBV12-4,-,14,CASCWGGTKVTQYF
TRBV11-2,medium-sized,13,CASSSTRGETQYF
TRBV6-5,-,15,CASSPTMDGGDTQYF
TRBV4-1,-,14,CASSHLVGGDTIYF
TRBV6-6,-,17,CASSYSGTSWVYNEQYF
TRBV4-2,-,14,CASSQEGDLDEQFF